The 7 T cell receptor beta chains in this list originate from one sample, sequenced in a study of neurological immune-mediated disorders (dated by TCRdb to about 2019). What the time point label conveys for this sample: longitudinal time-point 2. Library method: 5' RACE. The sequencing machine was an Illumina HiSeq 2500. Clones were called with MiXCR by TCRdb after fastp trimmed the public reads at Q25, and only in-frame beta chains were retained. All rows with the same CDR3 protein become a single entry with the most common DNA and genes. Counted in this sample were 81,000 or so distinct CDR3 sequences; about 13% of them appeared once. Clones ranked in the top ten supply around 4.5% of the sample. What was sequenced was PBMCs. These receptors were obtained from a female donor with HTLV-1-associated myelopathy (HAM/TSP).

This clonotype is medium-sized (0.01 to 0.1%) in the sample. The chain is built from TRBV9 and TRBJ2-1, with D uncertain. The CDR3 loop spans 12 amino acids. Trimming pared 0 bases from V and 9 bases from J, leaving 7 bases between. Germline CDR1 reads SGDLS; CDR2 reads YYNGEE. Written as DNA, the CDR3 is TGTGCCAGCAGCGTAGTAAGTGGTGAGCAGTTCTTC. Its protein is CASSVVSGEQFF.

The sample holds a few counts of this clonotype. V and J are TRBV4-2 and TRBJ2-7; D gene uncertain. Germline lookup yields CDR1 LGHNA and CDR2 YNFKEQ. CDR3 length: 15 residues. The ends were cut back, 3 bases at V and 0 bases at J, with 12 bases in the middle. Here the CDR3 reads CASSHVTPHSYEQYF. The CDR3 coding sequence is TGTGCCAGCAGCCATGTGACACCTCACTCCTACGAGCAGTACTTC.

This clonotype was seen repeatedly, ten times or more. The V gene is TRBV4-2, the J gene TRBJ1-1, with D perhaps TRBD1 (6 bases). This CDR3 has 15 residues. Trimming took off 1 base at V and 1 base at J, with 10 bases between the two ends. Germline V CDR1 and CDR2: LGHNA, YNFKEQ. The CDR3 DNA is TGTGCCAGCAGCCAAGGGGGGCACGGGAACACTGAAGCTTTCTTT. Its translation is CASSQGGHGNTEAFF.

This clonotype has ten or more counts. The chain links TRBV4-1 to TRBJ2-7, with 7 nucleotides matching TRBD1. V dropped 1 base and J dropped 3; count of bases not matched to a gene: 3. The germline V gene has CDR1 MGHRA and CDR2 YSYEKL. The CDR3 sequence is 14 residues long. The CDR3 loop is CASSQVGQDYEQYF. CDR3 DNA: TGCGCCAGCAGCCAAGTTGGACAGGACTACGAGCAGTACTTC.

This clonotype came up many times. CDR3 nucleotides: TGTGCCAGCAGTCCCCGAACTAGTGATCAAGAGACCCAGTACTTC. Its protein is CASSPRTSDQETQYF. The J gene is TRBJ2-5, the V gene TRBV27, with D possibly TRBD2 on 5 matching bases. The ends were cut back, 5 bases at V and 2 bases at J, with 15 bases in the middle. The germline CDR1 and CDR2 sequences are MNHEY and SMNVEV (reference sequence). The CDR3 runs to 15 residues.

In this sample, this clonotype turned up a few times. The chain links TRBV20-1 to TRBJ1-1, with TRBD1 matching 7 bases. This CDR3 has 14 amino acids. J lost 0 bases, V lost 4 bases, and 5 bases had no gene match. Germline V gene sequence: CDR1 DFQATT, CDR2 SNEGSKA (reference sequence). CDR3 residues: CSANHRGLNTEAFF. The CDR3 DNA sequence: TGCAGTGCTAACCACAGGGGACTGAACACTGAAGCTTTCTTT.

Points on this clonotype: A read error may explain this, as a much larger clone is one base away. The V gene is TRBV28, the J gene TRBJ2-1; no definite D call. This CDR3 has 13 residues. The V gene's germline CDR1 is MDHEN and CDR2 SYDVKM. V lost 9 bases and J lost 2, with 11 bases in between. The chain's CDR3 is CASVRIPYNEQFF. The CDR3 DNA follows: TGTGCCAGTGTAAGGATCCCCTACAATGAGCAGTTCTTC.